These T cell receptor beta chains were read from a single sample in a study of blood T cell repertoires in COVID-19. Repertoires were generated with immunoSEQ multiplex PCR, while TCRdb's copy carries only in-frame clones and drops some. This table holds around 400,000 clones, around 87% found once. The sample was peripheral blood. The receptors stem from a woman aged 55-69 years with COVID-19, enrolled during active disease. Both conserved end residues are trimmed from each CDR3. The order of the fields is J gene, V gene, CDR3 protein.

TRBJ2-1 TRBV10-3 AISDPASPYNEQF
TRBJ2-2 TRBV5-6 ASSLSPQGSTGELF
TRBJ1-1 TRBV7-9 ASSLGAGDTEAF
TRBJ1-1 TRBV5-6 ASSASRDFEAF
TRBJ1-5 TRBV28 ASSFGGTGGQPQH
TRBJ2-5 TRBV6-5 ASSASGEKRETQY
TRBJ2-7 TRBV19 ATGRQGANEQY
TRBJ2-1 TRBV6-5 ASSPGAGANEQF
TRBJ1-6 TRBV3-1/TRBV3-2 ASSQVGDRGHSPLH
TRBJ1-2 TRBV11-3 ASSNGTGLYGYT
TRBJ2-7 TRBV5-1 ASSSGHLTYYEQY
TRBJ1-1 TRBV3-1/TRBV3-2 ASSPTGWEAF
TRBJ1-2 TRBV20-1 SASTLRSAYGYT
TRBJ1-6 TRBV5-8 ASIGTVGGPLH
TRBJ1-4 TRBV19 ASKRQRNEKLF
TRBJ1-2 TRBV5-5 ASSLGQGFTYGYT
TRBJ1-2 TRBV21-1 ASSKGEVPLGEQPAGTTCYT
TRBJ2-1 TRBV19 ASRQGATYNEQF
TRBJ2-7 TRBV6-5 ASSSTYEQY
TRBJ1-1 TRBV7-3 ASSVNAGAKNTEAF
TRBJ2-3 TRBV27 ASSLSRFVTSGGVPSCTDTQY
TRBJ2-7 TRBV28 ASSYQIAYEQY
TRBJ2-7 TRBV27 ATKFGTASYEQY
TRBJ1-1 TRBV18 ASSRIGPVNTEAF
TRBJ1-2 TRBV7-8 AAGRSGVFGYT
TRBJ2-2 TRBV7-3 ASSLNTGELF
TRBJ1-4 TRBV7-9 ASSDPVAGTVVNEKLF
TRBJ2-2 TRBV5-5 ASSSSGGAGGELF